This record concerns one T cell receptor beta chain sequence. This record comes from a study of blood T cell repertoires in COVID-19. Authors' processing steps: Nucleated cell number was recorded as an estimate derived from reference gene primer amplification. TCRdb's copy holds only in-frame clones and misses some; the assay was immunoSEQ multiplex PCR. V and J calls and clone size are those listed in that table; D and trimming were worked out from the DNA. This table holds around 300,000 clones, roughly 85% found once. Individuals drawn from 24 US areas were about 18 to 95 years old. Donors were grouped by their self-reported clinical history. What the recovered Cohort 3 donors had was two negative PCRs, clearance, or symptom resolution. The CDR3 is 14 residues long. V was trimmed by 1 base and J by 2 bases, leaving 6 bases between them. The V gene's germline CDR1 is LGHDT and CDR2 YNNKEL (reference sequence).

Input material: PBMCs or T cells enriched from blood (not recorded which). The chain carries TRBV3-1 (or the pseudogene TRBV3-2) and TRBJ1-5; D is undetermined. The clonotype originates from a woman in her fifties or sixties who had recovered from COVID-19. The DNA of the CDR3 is TGTGCCAGCAGCCAAGGGCTAGGCAATCAGCCCCAGCATTTT. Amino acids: CASSQGLGNQPQHF.